The 22 T cell receptor beta chains listed next were all sequenced from one sample in a study of T cell responses to AZD1222 COVID-19 vaccine. This table comes from immunoSEQ multiplex PCR, and its TCRdb copy is limited to in-frame clones, with some not included. The data hold roughly 86,000 clones, with roughly nine tenths observed a single time. Sequencing was performed on peripheral blood, taken on day 0 of AZD1222 vaccination. These receptor sequences come from an adult in good health.

The chain links TRBV6-5 to TRBJ1-4, with D possibly TRBD1 on 5 matching bases. V was trimmed by 4 bases and J by 7 bases, leaving 13 bases between them. This CDR3 has 14 residues. CDR1 is MNHEY, CDR2 SVGAGI, per germline. CDR3 nucleotide sequence: TGTGCCAGCAGTTCAAATACAGGATCTGAAAAACTGTTTTTT. Its protein is CASSSNTGSEKLFF.

The chain combines TRBV7-6 with TRBJ1-4; 10 nucleotides match TRBD1. The J segment lost 1 base and the V segment lost 5 bases, leaving 7 bases of the junction unmatched. The length of the CDR3 is 17 residues. Looked up from germline, CDR1 is SGHVS and CDR2 is FNYEAQ. The CDR3 is CASSPADRGGTNEKLFF. The DNA for the CDR3 is TGTGCCAGCAGCCCCGCGGACAGGGGGGGAACTAATGAAAAACTGTTTTTT.

The chain is built from TRBV5-6 and TRBJ1-1; no clear D gene. The length of the CDR3 is 13 residues. Trimming removed 0 bases at V and 6 bases at J, with 9 bases between. Germline lookup yields CDR1 SGHDT and CDR2 YYEEEE. The CDR3: CASSLASTAEAFF. The CDR3 DNA reads as TGTGCCAGCAGCTTGGCCAGCACGGCTGAAGCTTTCTTT.

CDR3 in DNA: TGTGCCATCAAAGCGGGCACCGTACCTGGGGCCAACGTCCTGACTTTC. Protein product: CAIKAGTVPGANVLTF. The chain recombines TRBV10-3 with TRBJ2-6, with D possibly being TRBD2 (6 bases). The CDR3 length is 16 residues. The germline V and J ends were trimmed by 7 bases and 2 bases, with 15 bases remaining between them. The germline CDR1 and CDR2 sequences are ENHRY and SYGVKD.

The chain couples TRBV2 to TRBJ2-5; TRBD2 might be the D (5 bases). CDR3 length equals 13 residues. Germline V gene lookup returns CDR1 SNHLY and CDR2 FYNNEI. With 4 bases removed from V and 5 bases from J, the gap between germline ends came to 11 bases. The CDR3 sequence: CASSGATGETQYF. CDR3 sequence (DNA): TGTGCCAGCAGTGGGGCAACGGGGGAGACCCAGTACTTC.

The V call is TRBV18, the J call TRBJ1-5; D not resolved. CDR3 length equals 15 residues. The V end was cut by 5 bases, the J end by 0 bases, with 11 bases between. Germline V gene lookup returns CDR1 KGHSH and CDR2 LQKENI. The DNA of the CDR3 is TGTGCCAGCTCAAAAGGACGGGATAGCAATCAGCCCCAGCATTTT. It codes for CASSKGRDSNQPQHF.

The chain joins TRBV6-6 to TRBJ1-2; D is possibly TRBD1 (5 bases). Germline V lookup: CDR1 MNHNY, CDR2 SVGAGI (reference sequence). This CDR3 spans 14 amino acids. The V end was cut by 4 bases, the J end by 1 base, with 10 bases between. The CDR3 is CASSSGAFNYGYTF. Here the CDR3 DNA reads TGTGCCAGCAGTTCCGGGGCCTTTAACTATGGCTACACCTTC.

The chain couples TRBV19 to TRBJ2-1, with no clear D. The germline V and J ends were trimmed by 7 bases and 1 base, with 14 bases remaining between them. Germline V gene lookup returns CDR1 LNHDA and CDR2 SQIVND (reference sequence). The CDR3 is made up of 15 amino acids. The CDR3 region is CASNENLASYNEQFF. In nucleotides, the CDR3 is TGTGCCAGTAACGAGAACTTGGCATCCTACAATGAGCAGTTCTTC. Full variable domain (remainder filled in from reference TRBV19 and TRBJ2-1): DGGITQSPKYLFRKEGQNVTLSCEQNLNHDAMYWYRQDPGQGLRLIYYSQIVNDFQKGDIAEGYSVSREKKESFPLTVTSAQKNPTAFYLCASNENLASYNEQFFGPGTRLTVL.

The CDR3 spells CSVEDFAQNTEAFF. DNA for the CDR3: TGCAGCGTTGAAGATTTTGCGCAGAACACTGAAGCTTTCTTT. The chain uses TRBV29-1 and TRBJ1-1, with D unclear. Trimming shortened V by 0 bases and J by 1 base, and 9 bases separated the two germline ends. The germline V gene encodes CDR1 SQVTM and CDR2 ANQGSEA. The CDR3 consists of 14 residues.

The gene calls are TRBV3-1 (or the pseudogene TRBV3-2) and TRBJ2-5; D is perhaps TRBD1 (5 bases). Trimming removed 1 base from V and 2 bases from J, with 11 bases in between. The germline CDR1 and CDR2 sequences are LGHDT and YNNKEL (reference sequence). The CDR3 covers 15 residues. The CDR3 loop is CASSQGPGLQETQYF. CDR3 coding DNA: TGTGCCAGCAGCCAAGGTCCAGGGCTACAAGAGACCCAGTACTTC.

This clone was counted between two and nine times. This chain uses TRBV19 with TRBJ1-1, with 7 nucleotides matching TRBD1. With 9 bases clipped from V and 5 bases from J, the junction kept 12 bases outside the gene matches. Germline CDR1 reads LNHDA; CDR2 reads SQIVND (reference sequence). There are 14 residues in the CDR3. The CDR3 loop reads CARKQGKAQTEAFF. The CDR3 DNA sequence: TGTGCCAGAAAACAGGGGAAGGCTCAAACTGAAGCTTTCTTT.

To note about this clone: The same CDR3 can be traced to other DNA sequences in this sample. The chain carries TRBV9 and TRBJ1-2; D not certain. Deletions cut 0 bases from V and 2 bases from J, with 5 bases between. CDR1 and CDR2 (germline): SGDLS, YYNGEE. This CDR3 has 13 amino acids. CDR3 region: CASSVGGNYGYTF. In DNA, the CDR3 is TGTGCCAGCAGCGTAGGGGGAAACTATGGCTACACCTTC.

The genes are TRBV7-2 and TRBJ2-1; 12 positions match TRBD2. Per the germline V gene, CDR1 is SGHTA and CDR2 is FQGNSA. V lost 5 bases to trimming and J lost 3 bases; unmatched junction nucleotides: 2. CDR3 size: 15 residues. The CDR3 DNA sequence: TGTGCCAGCAGCCCGACTAGCGGGAGCTACAATGAGCAGTTCTTC. Residues: CASSPTSGSYNEQFF.

The genes are TRBV4-3 and TRBJ2-3; D gene unclear. The CDR3 is 14 amino acids. V lost 0 bases to trimming and J lost 3 bases, with 7 bases between them. Germline V CDR1 and CDR2: LGHNA, YSLEER. The CDR3 region has the DNA TGCGCCAGCAGCCAAGATAGTAGAACAGATACGCAGTATTTT. This gives the protein CASSQDSRTDTQYF.

This clone was counted a single time. This chain connects TRBV28 to TRBJ1-5; D call uncertain. Germline V CDR1 and CDR2: MDHEN, SYDVKM. Trimming removed 3 bases from V and 0 bases from J, with 12 bases in between. The CDR3 has 16 amino acids. The CDR3 is CASSFGSINSNQPQHF. The CDR3, as DNA: TGTGCCAGCAGTTTTGGCTCCATCAATAGCAATCAGCCCCAGCATTTT.

CDR3 coding DNA: TGTGCCAGCAGTTACCTCCGGCCTCACTATGGCTACACCTTC. It encodes CASSYLRPHYGYTF. This sequence joins TRBV6-5 and TRBJ1-2; unclear D gene. The CDR3 runs 14 residues. Germline-derived CDR1 and CDR2 are MNHEY and SVGAGI. The V and J ends lost 2 bases and 3 bases respectively, with 10 bases between them.

The chain carries TRBV5-1 and TRBJ2-5; weak D call: TRBD1 (6 bases). V was clipped by 7 bases and J by 7 bases, with 17 bases between them. Germline V gene lookup returns CDR1 SGHRS and CDR2 YFSETQ. There are 13 residues in the CDR3. CDR3: CASGGSVEGTQYF. DNA of the CDR3: TGCGCCAGCGGGGGCAGTGTAGAAGGGACCCAGTACTTC.

The rearrangement uses TRBV28 and TRBJ2-7; D not certain. Trimming took off 4 bases at V and 2 bases at J, with 12 bases between the two ends. The CDR3 runs to 14 residues. Germline CDR1 MDHEN, CDR2 SYDVKM. Written as DNA, the CDR3 is TGTGCCAGCAGTTCCGTTCTTATAGCCTACGAGCAGTACTTC. Amino acid sequence: CASSSVLIAYEQYF.

This clone was seen only once. The gene calls are TRBV30 and TRBJ1-4; 7 bases line up with TRBD1. The CDR3 spans 15 residues. Germline trimming cut 3 bases from V and 4 bases from J; bases unmatched to any gene: 8. Germline V gene sequence: CDR1 GTSNPN, CDR2 SVGIG (reference sequence). CDR3: CAWSRTGDHNEKLFF. In DNA, the CDR3 is TGTGCCTGGAGCCGTACAGGGGATCATAATGAAAAACTGTTTTTT.

The genes are TRBV7-6 and TRBJ1-3; D is unresolved. Germline V gene data show CDR1 as SGHVS and CDR2 as FNYEAQ. The CDR3 totals 14 residues. V was shortened by 3 bases and J by 0 bases, with 6 bases between the two germline ends. The CDR3 is CASSLEFSGNTIYF. In DNA, the CDR3 is TGTGCCAGCAGCTTGGAGTTCTCTGGAAACACCATATATTTT.

The rearrangement uses TRBV14 and TRBJ2-2; a weak D match, TRBD2 (6 bases). This CDR3 spans 17 amino acids. CDR1 is SGHDN, CDR2 FVKESK, per germline. V shed 3 bases and J shed 6 bases, with 20 bases lying between them. The CDR3 DNA reads as TGTGCCAGCAGCCAGGGGAAGGGAGGAATCCTTTCCGGGGAGCTGTTTTTT. This codes for CASSQGKGGILSGELFF.

This rearrangement joins TRBV24-1 to TRBJ2-3, with D perhaps being TRBD1 or TRBD2 (5 bases each). The CDR3 is made up of 12 amino acids. V lost 4 bases and J 5 bases, leaving 6 bases between the germline ends. Germline V gene sequence: CDR1 KGHDR, CDR2 SFDVKD. CDR3 residues: CATSERGDTQYF. CDR3 nucleotide sequence: TGTGCCACCAGTGAGAGGGGAGATACGCAGTATTTT.